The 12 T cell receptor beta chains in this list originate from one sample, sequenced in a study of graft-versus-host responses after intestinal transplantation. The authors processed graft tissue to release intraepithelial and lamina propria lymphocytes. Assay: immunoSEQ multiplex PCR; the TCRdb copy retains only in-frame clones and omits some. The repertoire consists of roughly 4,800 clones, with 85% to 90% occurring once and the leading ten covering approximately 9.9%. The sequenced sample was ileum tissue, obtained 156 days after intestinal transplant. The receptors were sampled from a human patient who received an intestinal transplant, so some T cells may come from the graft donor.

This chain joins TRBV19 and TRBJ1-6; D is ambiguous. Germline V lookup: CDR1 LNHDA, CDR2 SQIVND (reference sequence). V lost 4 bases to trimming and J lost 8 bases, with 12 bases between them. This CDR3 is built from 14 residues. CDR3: CASSRSPGDSPLHF. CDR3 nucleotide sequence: TGTGCCAGTAGTAGATCTCCCGGTGATTCACCCCTCCACTTT.

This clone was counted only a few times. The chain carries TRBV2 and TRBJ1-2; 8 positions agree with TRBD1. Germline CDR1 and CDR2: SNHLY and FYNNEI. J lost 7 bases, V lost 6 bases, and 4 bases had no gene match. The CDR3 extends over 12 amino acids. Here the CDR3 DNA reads TGTGCCAGCAGCAGCGACAGGGGTGGCTACACCTTC. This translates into CASSSDRGGYTF.

CDR3 nucleotide sequence: TGCGCCAGCAGCAGAAGCGTAGCCAGGCCCTACTATGGCTACACCTTC. This translates into CASSRSVARPYYGYTF. The chain has TRBV4-3 and TRBJ1-2; no clear D gene. Trimming took 5 bases from V and 3 from J, leaving 19 bases between them. The CDR3 has 16 residues. Per the germline V gene, CDR1 is LGHNA and CDR2 is YSLEER.

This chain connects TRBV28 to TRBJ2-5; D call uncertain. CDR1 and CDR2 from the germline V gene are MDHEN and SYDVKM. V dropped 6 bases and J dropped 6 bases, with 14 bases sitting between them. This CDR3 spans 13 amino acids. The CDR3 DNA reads TGTGCCAGCAGAGACCGGACCCCCCAGACCCAGTACTTC. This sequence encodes CASRDRTPQTQYF.

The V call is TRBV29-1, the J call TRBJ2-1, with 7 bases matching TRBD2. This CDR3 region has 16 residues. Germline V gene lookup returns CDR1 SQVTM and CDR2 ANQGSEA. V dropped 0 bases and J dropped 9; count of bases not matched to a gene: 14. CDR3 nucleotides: TGCAGCGTTGAAGAAAAGCTAGCGGACACCCTTAGTGAGCAGTTCTTC. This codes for CSVEEKLADTLSEQFF.

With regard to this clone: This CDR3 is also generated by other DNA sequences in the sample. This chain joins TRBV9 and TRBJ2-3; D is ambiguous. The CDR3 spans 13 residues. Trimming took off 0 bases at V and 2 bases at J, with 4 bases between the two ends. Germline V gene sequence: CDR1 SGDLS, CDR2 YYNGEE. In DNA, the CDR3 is TGTGCCAGCAGCGTAGCCGTCACAGATACGCAGTATTTT. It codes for CASSVAVTDTQYF.

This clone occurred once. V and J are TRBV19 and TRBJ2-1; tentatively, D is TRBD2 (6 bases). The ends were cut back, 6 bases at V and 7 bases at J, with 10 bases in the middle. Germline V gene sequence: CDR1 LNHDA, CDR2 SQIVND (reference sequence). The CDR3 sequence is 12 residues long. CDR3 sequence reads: CASREGWNEQFF. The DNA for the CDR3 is TGTGCCAGTAGGGAGGGTTGGAATGAGCAGTTCTTC.

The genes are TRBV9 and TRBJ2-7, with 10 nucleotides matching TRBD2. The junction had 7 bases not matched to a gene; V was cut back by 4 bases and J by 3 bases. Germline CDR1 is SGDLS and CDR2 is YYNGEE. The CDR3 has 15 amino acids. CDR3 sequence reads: CASSSGLAALYEQYF. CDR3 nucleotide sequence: TGTGCCAGCAGCTCCGGACTAGCGGCCCTCTACGAGCAGTACTTC.

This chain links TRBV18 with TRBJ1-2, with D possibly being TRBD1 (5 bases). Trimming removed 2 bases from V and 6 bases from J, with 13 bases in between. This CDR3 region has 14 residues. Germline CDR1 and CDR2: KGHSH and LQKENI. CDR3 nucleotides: TGTGCCAGCTCACCATTCGTTCAGGGCGATGGCTACACCTTC. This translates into CASSPFVQGDGYTF.

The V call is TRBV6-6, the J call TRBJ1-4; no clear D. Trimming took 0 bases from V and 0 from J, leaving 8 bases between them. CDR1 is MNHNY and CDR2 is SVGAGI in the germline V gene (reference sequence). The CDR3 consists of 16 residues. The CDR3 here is CASSYSLVATNEKLFF. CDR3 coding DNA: TGTGCCAGCAGTTACTCGCTTGTTGCAACTAATGAAAAACTGTTTTTT.

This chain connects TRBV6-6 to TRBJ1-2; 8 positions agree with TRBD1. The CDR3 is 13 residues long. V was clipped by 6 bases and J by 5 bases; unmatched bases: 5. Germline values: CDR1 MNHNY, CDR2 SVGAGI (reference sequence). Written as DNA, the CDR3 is TGTGCCAGCAGCCCGACAGGGGAGTATGGCTACACCTTC. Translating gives CASSPTGEYGYTF.

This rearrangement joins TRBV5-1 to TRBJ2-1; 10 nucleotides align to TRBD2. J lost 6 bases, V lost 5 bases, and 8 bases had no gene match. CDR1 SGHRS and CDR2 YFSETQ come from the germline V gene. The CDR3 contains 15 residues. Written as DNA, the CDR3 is TGCGCCAGCAGTCCCCAGCGGGGGGGCGGCAATGAGCAGTTCTTC. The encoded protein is CASSPQRGGGNEQFF.